This TCR beta chain was retrieved from a study of post-analysis software for immune sequencing data. Study context: The patients showed relapsing-remitting, secondary progressive and progressive-relapsing multiple sclerosis courses.

Looked up from germline, CDR1 is MNHEY and CDR2 is SVGAGI. The length of the CDR3 is 14 residues. V trimming: 7 bases; J trimming: 3 bases; junction bases outside the gene matches: 4. A note on this clonotype: Its specificity is unknown.

Unique molecular identifiers were built into the TCR beta cDNA libraries. Input of about 0.9 to 10 million T cells yielded 400,000 to 550,000 cDNA molecules. TCRdb processed the PCR reads anew with MiXCR; each CDR3 protein has one entry. The table records 700,000 to 800,000 distinct CDR3 sequences, 30% of them present only once. General study points: Relative to controls, patients had five TRBV segments at higher frequency, with TRBV5-6, TRBV5-1 and TRBV20-1 among these. Clustering by F measure revealed strong co-clustering among samples prepared together in one batch. Diversity measured as normalized Chao1 was significantly lower in multiple sclerosis patients than in controls.

This clonotype was obtained from a girl aged 5 to 17 with multiple sclerosis. The specimen was blood. The V call is TRBV6-5, the J call TRBJ2-1; 9 bases fit TRBD2. The CDR3: CASKKTSGYNEQFF. CDR3 DNA: TGTGCCAGCAAGAAGACTAGCGGCTACAATGAGCAGTTCTTC.